Presented here are 3 T cell receptor beta chains from one specimen sequenced in a study of T cell responses to AZD1222 COVID-19 vaccine. Sequenced by immunoSEQ multiplex PCR; TCRdb stores in-frame clones only, minus some. The table includes about 180,000 clones, around 90% detected once. The sequenced sample was peripheral blood, obtained 28 days after the second AZD1222 dose. These receptors came from an adult who received the AZD1222 COVID-19 vaccine.

This clone appeared once. The rearrangement joins TRBV18 to TRBJ2-3; 8 bases line up with TRBD2. The junction had 5 bases not matched to a gene; V was cut back by 6 bases and J by 0 bases. Germline V lookup: CDR1 KGHSH, CDR2 LQKENI. This CDR3 comprises 15 residues. The CDR3 is CASSRSGGSTDTQYF. The CDR3 DNA sequence: TGTGCCAGCTCCCGGAGCGGGGGAAGCACAGATACGCAGTATTTT.

This clone showed up just once. The V gene is TRBV5-6, the J gene TRBJ1-5; 9 positions match TRBD1. The CDR3 spans 15 residues. V shed 6 bases and J 4 bases; nucleotides not matched to a gene: 8. Germline V gene data show CDR1 as SGHDT and CDR2 as YYEEEE. The CDR3 is CASTLTGGNNQPQHF. CDR3 nucleotides: TGTGCCAGCACCCTAACAGGGGGCAATAATCAGCCCCAGCATTTT.

This clone came up once. This chain connects TRBV7-6 to TRBJ2-5; 12 bases are a match to TRBD2. Per germline, CDR1 SGHVS and CDR2 FNYEAQ. With V trimmed by 5 bases and J by 2 bases, 12 bases remained unmatched. The CDR3 runs to 18 residues. The CDR3 loop reads CASSPWTSGARSQETQYF. The CDR3, as DNA: TGTGCCAGCAGCCCCTGGACTAGCGGGGCAAGGAGTCAAGAGACCCAGTACTTC.